This TCR beta chain was recovered during a study of CD8 T cells in Susac syndrome. Looking at the study overall: Active disease was present in about 6 of the sequenced Susac syndrome patients, and remission in under 10.

The diagnostic criteria were recently defined, and patients with Susac syndrome met them for definite or probable disease. FACS enriched CD8+ TEMRA cells, while bulk CD8+ and CD4+ were negatively isolated. Roughly 0.5 to 1 ug RNA was reverse transcribed with random hexamers. TCRdb called the immunoSEQ multiplex PCR reads again in MiXCR, with one record for every CDR3 protein. The top ten hold roughly 0.11% of the sample, which has under 200,000 distinct CDR3 sequences, roughly 94% seen once. General observations from the study: It was acknowledged in the study that its TCR sequencing and HLA analysis involved a relatively small number of individuals.

For this clonotype: What it binds is not known.

CDR3 length: 14 residues. From germline, CDR1 is SGDLS and CDR2 YYNGEE. V lost 0 bases and J lost 5, with 11 bases in between. The chain employs TRBV9 and TRBJ2-5; D gene uncertain. Sequencing was performed on CD4+ T cells from PBMCs. The receptor was isolated from a human donor with Susac syndrome. The DNA for the CDR3 is TGTGCCAGCAGCGTAGGGCCCGCTAAGGAGACCCAGTACTTC. Its protein is CASSVGPAKETQYF.